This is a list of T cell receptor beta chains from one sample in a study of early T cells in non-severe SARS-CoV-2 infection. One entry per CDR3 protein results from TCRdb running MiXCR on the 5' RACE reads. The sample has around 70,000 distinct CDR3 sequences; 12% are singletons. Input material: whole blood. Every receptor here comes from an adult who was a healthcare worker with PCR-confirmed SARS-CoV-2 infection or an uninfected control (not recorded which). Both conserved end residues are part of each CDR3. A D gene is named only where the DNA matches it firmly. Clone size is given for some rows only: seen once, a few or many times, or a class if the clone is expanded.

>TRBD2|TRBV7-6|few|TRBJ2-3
TGTGCCTCGGGAGATAGCGGGGGGGCAGGTGATACGCAGTATTTT
CASGDSGGAGDTQYF
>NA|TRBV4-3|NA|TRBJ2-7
TGCGCCAGCAGCCAAGAAGGCAGGGGTAGGTACGAGCAGTACTTC
CASSQEGRGRYEQYF
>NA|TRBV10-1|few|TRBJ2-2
TGCGCCAGCAGTGAAACAGGGTTGAGCACCGGGGAGCTGTTTTTT
CASSETGLSTGELFF
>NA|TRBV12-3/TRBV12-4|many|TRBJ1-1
TGTGCCAGCCTACCTGGCCTGGGGAACACTGAAGCTTTCTTT
CASLPGLGNTEAFF
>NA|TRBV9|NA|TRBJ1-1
TGTGCCAGCAGCGTAGAGGGAGCAACTGAAGCTTTCTTT
CASSVEGATEAFF
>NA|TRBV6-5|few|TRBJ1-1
TGTGCCAGCAGCTATTCAGGGCTCACTGAAGCTTTCTTT
CASSYSGLTEAFF
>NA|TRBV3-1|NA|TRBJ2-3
TGTGCCAGCAGCCAGTTGGATACGCAGTATTTT
CASSQLDTQYF
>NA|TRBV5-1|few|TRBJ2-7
TGCGCCAGCAGCTTCCTGGGACAACCGAACTCCTACGAGCAGTACTTC
CASSFLGQPNSYEQYF
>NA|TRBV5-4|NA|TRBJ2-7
TGTGCCAGCAGTCCCCGGGCAGACTCCTACGAGCAGTACTTC
CASSPRADSYEQYF
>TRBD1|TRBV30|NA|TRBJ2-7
TGTGCCTGGAAGTCGCGGGACAGGTTCAGGTACGAGCAGTACTTC
CAWKSRDRFRYEQYF
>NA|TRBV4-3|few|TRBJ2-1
TGCGCCAGCAGCCAAGGGGGGCATGAGCAGTTCTTC
CASSQGGHEQFF
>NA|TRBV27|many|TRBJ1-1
TGTGCCAGCAGTTTGACGGGACGGTACAGTGAAGCTTTCTTT
CASSLTGRYSEAFF
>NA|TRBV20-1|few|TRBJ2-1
TGCAGTGCTAGAGAGGACTCCACCGAATCCCCGTTCTTC
CSAREDSTESPFF
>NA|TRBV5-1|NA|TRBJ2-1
TGCGCCAGCAAGAAGGACAGATCGAGCTCCTACAATGAGCAGTTCTTC
CASKKDRSSSYNEQFF
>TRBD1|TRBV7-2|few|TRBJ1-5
TGTGCCAGCAGCCGCTGGACAGGGGCAAATCAGCCCCAGCATTTT
CASSRWTGANQPQHF
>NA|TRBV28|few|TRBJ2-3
TGTGCCAGCAAGGACTGGGCTAGCACAGATACGCAGTATTTT
CASKDWASTDTQYF
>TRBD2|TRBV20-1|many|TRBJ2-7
TGCAGTGCTCGCCCCGGGGGGTTCACCTACGAGCAGTACTTC
CSARPGGFTYEQYF
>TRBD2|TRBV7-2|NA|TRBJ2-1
TGTGCCAGCAGTCTAGGACTAGCGGGGAGGAATGAGCAGTTCTTC
CASSLGLAGRNEQFF
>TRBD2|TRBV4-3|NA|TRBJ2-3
TGCGCCAGCAGCCAAGATCTCCAACGGGGGGTCCCCGATACGCAGTATTTT
CASSQDLQRGVPDTQYF
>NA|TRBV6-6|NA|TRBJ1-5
TGTGCCAGCCAACGCGCGGGTCAGCCCCAGCATTTT
CASQRAGQPQHF
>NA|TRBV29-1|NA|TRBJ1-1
TGCAGCGTTGAAGATTACGGTGAAGCTTTCTTT
CSVEDYGEAFF
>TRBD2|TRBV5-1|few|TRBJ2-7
TGCGCCAGCAGCTTGGAACCGGGGGGGCCCTACGAGCAGTACTTC
CASSLEPGGPYEQYF
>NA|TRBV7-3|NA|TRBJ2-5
TGTGCCAGCAGCCCCGGGGGGCCCAATGAAGAGACCCAGTACTTC
CASSPGGPNEETQYF
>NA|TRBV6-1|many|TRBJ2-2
TGTGCCAGCGGGCGGGGTACCGGGGAGCTGTTTTTT
CASGRGTGELFF
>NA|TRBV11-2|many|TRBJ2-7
TGTGCCAGCAGCTTAGTGGGCAACTCCTACGAGCAGTACTTC
CASSLVGNSYEQYF
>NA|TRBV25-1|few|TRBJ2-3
TGTGCCAGCAGTGAATGGAAGCCGGGGGCTACCACAGATACGCAGTATTTT
CASSEWKPGATTDTQYF
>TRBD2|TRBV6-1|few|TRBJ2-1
TGTGCCAGCAGTGAAGTCCGGACTAGCGGGGCCTCCTACAATGAGCAGTTCTTC
CASSEVRTSGASYNEQFF
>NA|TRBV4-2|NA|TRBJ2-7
TGTGCCAGCAGCCAAGGTGGAGTCGAGCAGTACTTC
CASSQGGVEQYF
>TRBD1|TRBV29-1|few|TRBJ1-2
TGCAGCGTTGGGGACAGGAACTATGGCTACACCTTC
CSVGDRNYGYTF
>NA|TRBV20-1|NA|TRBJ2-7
TGCAGTGCATACCGGGACCTCTCCTACGAGCAGTACTTC
CSAYRDLSYEQYF
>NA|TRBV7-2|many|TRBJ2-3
TGTGCCAGCAGCCCAGGACAGCTGGGAGGTACGCAGTATTTT
CASSPGQLGGTQYF
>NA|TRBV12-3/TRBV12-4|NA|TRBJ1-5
TGTGCCAGCAGTTTCAACAACCAGGGGAATCAGCCCCAGCATTTT
CASSFNNQGNQPQHF
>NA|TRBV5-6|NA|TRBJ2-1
TGTGCCAGCAGCTATCTATACCGCTACAATGAGCAGTTCTTC
CASSYLYRYNEQFF
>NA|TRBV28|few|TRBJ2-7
TGTGCCAGCAGCCCTACCCCCCACGAGCAGTACTTC
CASSPTPHEQYF
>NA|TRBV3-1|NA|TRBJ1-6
TGTGCCAGCAGCCTTACGGGGGCCGCGGAGTCACCCCTCCACTTT
CASSLTGAAESPLHF
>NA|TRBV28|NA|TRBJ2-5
TGTGCCAGCGGAACCTTAATCGAAGAGACCCAGTACTTC
CASGTLIEETQYF
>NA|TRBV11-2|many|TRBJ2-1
TGTGCCAGCAGCTTAGGGCCCTACAATGAGCAGTTCTTC
CASSLGPYNEQFF
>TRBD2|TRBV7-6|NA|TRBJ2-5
TGTGCCAGCAGCAGCCTAGCGGGAGGCCAAGAGACCCAGTACTTC
CASSSLAGGQETQYF
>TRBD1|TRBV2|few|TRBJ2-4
TGTGCCAGCAGGAAGACAGGGGTAGACATTCAGTACTTC
CASRKTGVDIQYF